This is a list of T cell receptor beta chains from one sample in a study of vaccination effects on CD4 cells after COVID-19. Sequencing used immunoSEQ multiplex PCR; TCRdb keeps in-frame clones, though not all of them. The table has about 64,000 clones, more than 60% seen once; the top ten hold roughly 25%. These receptors' antigens are unknown. The sequencing here drew on CD4+ T cells from PBMCs cultured without peptide, taken before COVID-19 vaccination. The receptors originated from a human donor who had a prior SARS-CoV-2 infection. CDR3s include the opening cysteine and the closing phenylalanine or tryptophan. The order of the fields is V gene, J gene, clone size, D gene, CDR3 DNA, CDR3 protein. D genes are given only for firm matches. The size entry is marked missing in some rows and otherwise reads once, few, many or a size class.

>TRBV19|TRBJ2-5|NA|NA
TGTGCCAGTAGAAAAACGGGGCTAGCCCGCACACAAGAGACCCAGTACTTC
CASRKTGLARTQETQYF
>TRBV4-2|TRBJ2-7|NA|TRBD2
TGTGCCAGCAGCGGGGGGGGTTCCTCCTACGAGCAGTACTTC
CASSGGGSSYEQYF
>TRBV2|TRBJ2-5|once|NA
TGTGCCAGCAGCCGAAACCCGGAAGGAGAGACCCAGTACTTC
CASSRNPEGETQYF
>TRBV11-2|TRBJ2-1|NA|TRBD2
TGTGCCAGCAGCCCCCAACTAGCGGGAGTGAATGAGCAGTTCTTC
CASSPQLAGVNEQFF
>TRBV7-8|TRBJ1-6|NA|NA
TGTGCCAGCAGCTCGGACCTCCACCCCGTATTGGACCTCCACTTT
CASSSDLHPVLDLHF
>TRBV7-2|TRBJ2-3|NA|NA
TGTGCCAGCAGCTTACTTTCAGGGACAGATACGCAGTATTTT
CASSLLSGTDTQYF
>TRBV3-1/TRBV3-2|TRBJ2-1|once|TRBD2
TGTGCCAGCAGCCGGACTAGCGGGGCCTCCAATGAGCAGTTCTTC
CASSRTSGASNEQFF
>TRBV7-3|TRBJ2-3|few|TRBD2
TGTGCCAGCAGCTTACTTTCTTCAGCGGGAGAGGGCCCAGATACGCAGTATTTT
CASSLLSSAGEGPDTQYF
>TRBV7-8|TRBJ2-1|NA|TRBD2
TGTGCCAGCAGCCCCGGCGGTCGGCGAGCGGGAGACCGCTCCTACAATGAGCAGTTCTTC
CASSPGGRRAGDRSYNEQFF
>TRBV2|TRBJ2-3|NA|NA
TGTGCCAGCAGTGAAGCGCTTACGGGGCGAGGCGCAGATACGCAGTATTTT
CASSEALTGRGADTQYF
>TRBV11-3|TRBJ2-2|NA|NA
TGTGCCAGCAGCCCACTTAGCGGAGCGAACACCGGGGAGCTGTTTTTT
CASSPLSGANTGELFF
>TRBV18|TRBJ2-3|NA|NA
TGTGCCAGCTCTTGGGCCACAGATACGCAGTATTTT
CASSWATDTQYF
>TRBV6-2/TRBV6-3|TRBJ2-7|NA|NA
TGTGCCAGCAGTTACGCCGTGGGCAGGGGAGGGTCGTATTCCTACGAGCAGTACTTC
CASSYAVGRGGSYSYEQYF
>TRBV30|TRBJ1-2|few|NA
TGTGCCTGGAGTGTGCCGGGACTTCAAAACTATGGCTACACCTTC
CAWSVPGLQNYGYTF
>TRBV19|TRBJ2-3|once|TRBD2
TGTGCCAGTAGTGGACTAGCGGGGGCTGCAGATACGCAGTATTTT
CASSGLAGAADTQYF
>TRBV2|TRBJ1-5|NA|TRBD1
TGTGCCAGCAGTGGGATGGGACAGAATAATCAGCCCCAGCATTTT
CASSGMGQNNQPQHF
>TRBV10-3|TRBJ1-2|few|NA
TGTGCCATCAGACCCCAGGGCGCGGGCTACACCTTC
CAIRPQGAGYTF
>TRBV10-3|TRBJ2-3|NA|NA
TGTGCCACCCAGAACGGAGGCACAGATACGCAGTATTTT
CATQNGGTDTQYF
>TRBV7-9|TRBJ2-3|NA|NA
TGTGCCAGCTTGAGGGTTGCAGATACGCAGTATTTT
CASLRVADTQYF
>TRBV11-3|TRBJ2-3|NA|NA
TGTGCCAGCAGCTTGGCGGGAGATACGCAGTATTTT
CASSLAGDTQYF
>TRBV2|TRBJ1-6|NA|TRBD1
TGTGCCAGCGGCATCGGGACAGATTACGAATTTTCACCCCTCCACTTT
CASGIGTDYEFSPLHF
>TRBV7-9|TRBJ1-1|once|NA
TGTGCCAGCAGCTCCGCCAAAGGGGTGGAGACTGAAGCTTTCTTT
CASSSAKGVETEAFF
>TRBV12-5|TRBJ2-2|few|TRBD2
TGTGCTAGTGGTCCCCCCCGGGGACTAGCGAGGAACACCGGGGAGCTGTTTTTT
CASGPPRGLARNTGELFF
>TRBV5-6|TRBJ1-2|few|NA
TGTGCCAGCAGCTCCTCCTCCCGGCACAGGATCTATGGCTACACCTTC
CASSSSSRHRIYGYTF
>TRBV2|TRBJ2-3|NA|TRBD2
TGTGCCAGCATAAGGGCTAGCGGGGTCGCAGATACGCAGTATTTT
CASIRASGVADTQYF
>TRBV7-3|TRBJ2-1|NA|NA
TGTGCCAGCAGCTTAAGTGTAGCGGAATACAATGAGCAGTTCTTC
CASSLSVAEYNEQFF
>TRBV6-2/TRBV6-3|TRBJ2-1|NA|TRBD2
TGTGCCAGCAGTTACCCTTCCGGGGGACCGTGGACTAGGCTCTCCTACAATGAGCAGTTCTTC
CASSYPSGGPWTRLSYNEQFF
>TRBV7-9|TRBJ1-2|NA|NA
TGTGCCAGCAGCTTATCCAGGATGGATGGCTACACCTTC
CASSLSRMDGYTF
>TRBV9|TRBJ1-1|NA|NA
TGTGCCAGCAGCGTAGATCCCATGAGTTGGGGGAACACTGAAGCTTTCTTT
CASSVDPMSWGNTEAFF
>TRBV5-5|TRBJ2-1|once|NA
TGTGCCAGCGTCACAGTACCCAGGGAGGATGAGCAGTTCTTC
CASVTVPREDEQFF
>TRBV6-2/TRBV6-3|TRBJ2-3|NA|NA
TGTGCCAGCAGTTGGTGGGGGCCGCCAGATACGCAGTATTTT
CASSWWGPPDTQYF
>TRBV5-4|TRBJ2-5|NA|NA
TGTGCCAGCAGTTTCCGGGGGGAGACCCAGTACTTC
CASSFRGETQYF
>TRBV27|TRBJ1-1|once|TRBD1
TGTGCCAGCAACCCGTACGGGACAGGGAACACTGAAGCTTTCTTT
CASNPYGTGNTEAFF
>TRBV7-8|TRBJ2-1|NA|NA
TGTGCCAGCAGCTGGGGACGGTACAATGAGCAGTTCTTC
CASSWGRYNEQFF
>TRBV19|TRBJ1-2|few|NA
TGTGCCAGTAGTTGGCAGACTAACTATGGCTACACCTTC
CASSWQTNYGYTF
>TRBV5-4|TRBJ2-3|NA|NA
TGTGCCAGCAGCCTGATTGGGTTCACAGATACGCAGTATTTT
CASSLIGFTDTQYF
>TRBV6-6|TRBJ1-2|few|NA
TGTGCCAGCAGTTACACCTTAGACGCTGGCTACACCTTC
CASSYTLDAGYTF
>TRBV30|TRBJ2-1|once|TRBD2
TGTGCCTGGAGTTTATTACTAGGGTGGGGGGGGTTCCTTCGGGATGAGCAGTTCTTC
CAWSLLLGWGGFLRDEQFF
>TRBV5-1|TRBJ2-1|once|NA
TGCGCCAGCAGCTTGGGGTCGGGGAGCGGACGGACGTTCTTC
CASSLGSGSGRTFF
>TRBV25-1|TRBJ1-1|NA|NA
TGTGCCAGCAGTGATTCTGGGGGTCTGGCGGAAGCTTTCTTT
CASSDSGGLAEAFF
>TRBV6-2/TRBV6-3|TRBJ2-2|NA|TRBD1
TGTGCCAGCAGCTGGGGACAGGGCTACGGGGAGCTGTTTTTT
CASSWGQGYGELFF
>TRBV7-3|TRBJ2-5|NA|TRBD2
TGTGCCAGCAGCCCAGGCTTCGTGGCCGGGACTAGCGGATCTTTAGAGACCCAGTACTTC
CASSPGFVAGTSGSLETQYF
>TRBV14|TRBJ2-7|few|NA
TGTGCCAGCAGACAAGGGCCGCCAGTTCACTCCTACGAGCAGTACTTC
CASRQGPPVHSYEQYF
>TRBV5-1|TRBJ2-7|NA|NA
TGCGCCAGCAGCTTAAGCCCCGGGGGTCCCTTTTCCTACGAGCAGTACTTC
CASSLSPGGPFSYEQYF
>TRBV10-3|TRBJ2-7|NA|TRBD1
TGTGCCATCAGTGGGGCAGGGGGTTACGAGCAGTACTTC
CAISGAGGYEQYF
>TRBV6-5|TRBJ1-2|few|NA
TGTGCCAGCAACAACGGGGGTTCTGGCTACACCTTC
CASNNGGSGYTF
>TRBV12-1|TRBJ2-7|NA|NA
TGTGCCAGCAGCTTTGTAGGTGCGACACCTGTCTCCTACGAGCAGTACTTC
CASSFVGATPVSYEQYF
>TRBV27|TRBJ1-2|many|NA
TGTGCCAGCAGTTTATTGGACGGAGGCAGCTACACCTTC
CASSLLDGGSYTF
>TRBV4-3|TRBJ2-5|NA|NA
TGCGCCAGCAGCCAGACCCGGGGCAGGGCAGGGGAGACCCAGTACTTC
CASSQTRGRAGETQYF
>TRBV7-9|TRBJ1-1|few|NA
TGTGCCAGCAGCTTACCCCTCCGGAACACTGAAGCTTTCTTT
CASSLPLRNTEAFF
>TRBV6-5|TRBJ2-7|once|NA
TGTGCCAGCAGTTACAGGGGGTCCTCTTTGGGCGAGCAGTACTTC
CASSYRGSSLGEQYF
>TRBV7-9|TRBJ1-5|NA|TRBD1
TGTGCCAGCAGCTTCGGACAGGGAAGGGGCAATCAGCCCCAGCATTTT
CASSFGQGRGNQPQHF
>TRBV9|TRBJ1-4|NA|TRBD1
TGTGCCAGCAGCGCCGGGACAGGGGGCGGAGGGGAAAAACTGTTTTTT
CASSAGTGGGGEKLFF
>TRBV7-6|TRBJ1-3|few|NA
TGTGCCAGCAGCTTAGGTCTTGGTAGCTCTGGAAACACCATATATTTT
CASSLGLGSSGNTIYF
>TRBV11-2|TRBJ2-1|NA|NA
TGTGCCAGCAGCTGGCAGGGTACCTACAATGAGCAGTTCTTC
CASSWQGTYNEQFF
>TRBV24-1|TRBJ1-5|few|TRBD1
TGTGCCACCGCGGGACAGATCAATCAGCCCCAGCATTTT
CATAGQINQPQHF